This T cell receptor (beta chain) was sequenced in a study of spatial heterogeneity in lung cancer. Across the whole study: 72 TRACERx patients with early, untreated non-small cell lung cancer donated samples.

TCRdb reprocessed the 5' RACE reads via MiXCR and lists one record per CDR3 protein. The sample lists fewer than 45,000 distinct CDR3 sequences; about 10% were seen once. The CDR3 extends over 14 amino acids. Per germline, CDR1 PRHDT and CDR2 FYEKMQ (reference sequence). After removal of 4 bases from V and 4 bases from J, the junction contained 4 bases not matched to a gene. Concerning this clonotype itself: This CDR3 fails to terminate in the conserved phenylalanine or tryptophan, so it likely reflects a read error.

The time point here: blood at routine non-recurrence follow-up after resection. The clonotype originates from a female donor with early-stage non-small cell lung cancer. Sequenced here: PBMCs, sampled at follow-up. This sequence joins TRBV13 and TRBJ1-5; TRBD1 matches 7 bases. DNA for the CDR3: TGTGCCAGCAGCTCGCGACAGGGAAATCAGCCCCAGCATTTA. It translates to CASSSRQGNQPQHL.